Listed below are T cell receptor beta chains from one sample, sequenced in a study of blood T cells in healthy people across ages. MiXCR, run by TCRdb on the 5' RACE reads, gives a single entry per CDR3 protein. Altogether about 680,000 distinct CDR3 sequences are present, approximately 50% being singletons, with the ten largest covering roughly 30%. The sequenced sample consisted of blood. Receptors originate from a woman aged 55-75 years in good health. CDR3s include the opening cysteine and the closing phenylalanine or tryptophan. D genes are given only for firm matches. Size is stated for part of the rows, as once, few or many counts, or as a class when the clone is expanded.

v_gene	d_gene	j_gene	abundance	CDR3aa	CDR3nt
TRBV28	TRBD2	TRBJ2-1	many	CASSLIATSGYNEQFF	TGTGCCAGCAGTTTAATAGCTACTAGCGGTTACAATGAGCAGTTCTTC
TRBV29-1	-	TRBJ2-5	few	CSVEPWDHQETQYF	TGCAGCGTTGAACCTTGGGACCATCAAGAGACCCAGTACTTC
TRBV2	-	TRBJ1-1	once	CASRDGAKAFF	TGTGCCAGCAGGGACGGCGCGAAAGCTTTCTTT
TRBV29-1	-	TRBJ2-5	-	CSVDRSFGDQETQYF	TGCAGCGTTGATCGTTCGTTTGGAGACCAAGAGACCCAGTACTTC
TRBV24-1	-	TRBJ2-1	few	CATSSWREKSHEQFF	TGTGCCACCAGTTCTTGGAGGGAGAAGAGCCATGAGCAGTTCTTC
TRBV20-1	TRBD1	TRBJ2-7	once	CSASGQEVVYEQYF	TGCAGTGCTAGCGGACAGGAGGTCGTTTACGAGCAGTACTTC
TRBV2	-	TRBJ1-1	-	CASRDGVTEAFF	TGTGCCAGTCGGGACGGTGTAACTGAAGCTTTCTTT
TRBV18	-	TRBJ1-1	-	CASSTIGGAGTEAFF	TGTGCCAGCTCTACAATTGGGGGGGCCGGCACTGAAGCTTTCTTT
TRBV29-1	-	TRBJ2-4	few	CSVGDSGAKNIQYF	TGCAGCGTTGGGGACTCCGGAGCCAAAAACATTCAGTACTTC
TRBV20-1	-	TRBJ2-1	-	CSARPFRASSYNEQFF	TGCAGTGCTAGACCATTCCGGGCAAGCTCCTACAATGAGCAGTTCTTC
TRBV20-1	-	TRBJ1-5	-	CSARRGGLGNQPQHF	TGCAGTGCTAGGCGCGGAGGGTTAGGCAATCAGCCCCAGCATTTT
TRBV2	-	TRBJ2-7	-	CARGLREREQYF	TGTGCCAGGGGCCTCCGGGAGCGCGAGCAGTACTTC
TRBV7-3	-	TRBJ2-3	-	CASSSGPRPADTQYF	TGTGCCAGCAGCTCAGGACCTAGGCCCGCAGATACGCAGTATTTT
TRBV12-3/TRBV12-4	-	TRBJ2-5	few	CASLLGSGKRTQYF	TGTGCCAGCCTCTTAGGGTCAGGCAAGAGAACCCAGTACTTC
TRBV2	TRBD1	TRBJ2-3	-	CASSLYSAGQVPDTQYF	TGTGCCAGCAGTCTTTACAGTGCGGGACAGGTTCCTGATACGCAGTATTTT
TRBV12-3/TRBV12-4	TRBD2	TRBJ2-7	-	CASGLAGGPHNEQYF	TGTGCCAGCGGTTTAGCGGGAGGGCCTCACAATGAGCAGTACTTC
TRBV5-1	TRBD1	TRBJ2-5	few	CASSSGTGNNEQYF	TGCGCCAGCAGCTCTGGGACAGGGAACAATGAGCAGTACTTC
TRBV2	TRBD1	TRBJ2-5	few	CASRDRAETQYF	TGTGCCAGCAGAGACAGGGCGGAGACCCAGTACTTC
TRBV7-2	TRBD1	TRBJ2-6	-	CASSTWDSGSGANVLTF	TGTGCCAGCAGCACCTGGGACAGCGGCTCTGGGGCCAACGTCCTGACTTTC
TRBV4-1	-	TRBJ2-1	few	CASSPLIAVTYNEQFF	TGCGCCAGCAGCCCCTTGATTGCGGTTACCTACAATGAGCAGTTCTTC
TRBV18	-	TRBJ1-4	few	CASSPPGVRGEKLFF	TGTGCCAGCTCACCACCTGGGGTCAGGGGTGAAAAACTGTTTTTT
TRBV4-3	-	TRBJ2-3	-	CASSPNYRDSLAFSTDTQYF	TGCGCCAGCAGCCCTAACTACCGAGATTCCCTAGCGTTTAGCACAGATACGCAGTATTTT
TRBV9	TRBD2	TRBJ2-3	-	CASSIELAGVTDTQYF	TGTGCCAGCAGCATAGAACTAGCGGGAGTAACAGATACGCAGTATTTT
TRBV25-1	-	TRBJ2-7	-	CASSELGATGISEQYF	TGTGCCAGCAGTGAATTAGGGGCTACAGGGATTTCCGAGCAGTACTTC
TRBV4-1	TRBD2	TRBJ2-3	many	CASSQTSGLRDTQYF	TGCGCCAGCAGCCAGACTAGCGGCCTAAGAGATACGCAGTATTTT
TRBV14	-	TRBJ1-1	-	CASSQDLGVEAFF	TGTGCCAGCAGCCAAGATCTTGGAGTTGAAGCTTTCTTT
TRBV20-1	TRBD2	TRBJ2-7	few	CSAGTSGRSYEQYF	TGCAGTGCTGGGACTAGCGGGAGGTCCTACGAGCAGTACTTC
TRBV18	-	TRBJ2-7	few	CASSPTSDYEQYF	TGTGCCAGCTCACCAACATCAGATTACGAGCAGTACTTC
TRBV30	TRBD1	TRBJ2-7	-	CAWGQGAYEQYF	TGTGCCTGGGGACAGGGGGCCTACGAGCAGTACTTC
TRBV28	-	TRBJ2-7	few	CASSLDWEAYEQYF	TGTGCCAGCAGTTTAGATTGGGAGGCCTACGAGCAGTACTTC
TRBV5-1	-	TRBJ2-1	-	CASSDQGGSYNEQFF	TGCGCCAGCAGTGATCAAGGTGGCTCCTACAATGAGCAGTTCTTC
TRBV15	-	TRBJ1-2	-	CATSRGGLFDSLAGYTF	TGTGCCACCAGCAGAGGTGGTCTCTTTGACTCACTGGCTGGCTACACCTTC
TRBV2	-	TRBJ1-5	-	CASSPGRLDQPQHF	TGTGCCAGCTCCCCGGGTCGGTTGGACCAGCCCCAGCATTTT
TRBV7-2	TRBD2	TRBJ2-2	-	CASSQSGRNTGELFF	TGTGCCAGCAGCCAGAGCGGGAGGAACACCGGGGAGCTGTTTTTT
TRBV7-2	-	TRBJ1-1	many	CASSQTPWDTHEAFF	TGTGCCAGCAGCCAAACGCCTTGGGACACACATGAAGCTTTCTTT
TRBV20-1	-	TRBJ1-1	-	CSARVRGNEAFF	TGCAGTGCTAGAGTCCGCGGTAATGAAGCTTTCTTT
TRBV13	-	TRBJ1-1	few	CASSLNPRGLTEAFF	TGTGCCAGCAGCTTAAACCCCCGCGGTCTCACTGAAGCTTTCTTT
TRBV20-1	TRBD2	TRBJ2-1	-	CSARSSGVYNEQFF	TGCAGTGCTAGGAGTAGCGGGGTCTACAATGAGCAGTTCTTC
TRBV12-3/TRBV12-4	-	TRBJ2-5	few	CASSVGRIQETQYF	TGTGCCAGCAGTGTAGGCAGGATTCAAGAGACCCAGTACTTC
TRBV29-1	TRBD1	TRBJ1-2	few	CSVGTGGNRNYGYTF	TGCAGCGTTGGGACAGGGGGCAATCGGAACTATGGCTACACCTTC
TRBV7-2	-	TRBJ2-6	-	CASSPQPNSGANVLTF	TGTGCCAGCAGTCCTCAACCTAACTCTGGGGCCAACGTCCTGACTTTC
TRBV7-9	TRBD1	TRBJ2-7	-	CASSSGTDIPYEQYF	TGTGCCAGCAGCTCCGGGACAGACATCCCCTACGAGCAGTACTTC
TRBV2	TRBD2	TRBJ2-1	-	CASSGDGSGRSKFF	TGTGCCAGCAGCGGTGATGGTAGCGGGAGATCGAAGTTCTTC
TRBV10-3	-	TRBJ2-7	few	CAIGSGSTPTYEQYF	TGTGCCATCGGGTCGGGGTCCACACCCACCTACGAGCAGTACTTC
TRBV20-1	TRBD2	TRBJ2-2	-	CSARPSQLAGGGELFF	TGCAGTGCTAGACCAAGCCAGCTAGCGGGAGGCGGGGAGCTGTTTTTT
TRBV6-5	-	TRBJ2-4	-	CASSPGGPPKNIQYF	TGTGCCAGCAGCCCTGGGGGGCCGCCCAAAAACATTCAGTACTTC
TRBV7-6	-	TRBJ2-7	-	CASGGFTYEQYF	TGTGCCAGCGGGGGATTCACCTACGAGCAGTACTTC
TRBV20-1	-	TRBJ2-7	few	CSARDLRRGIYEQYF	TGCAGTGCTAGAGATCTGCGAAGGGGGATATACGAGCAGTACTTC
TRBV16	-	TRBJ1-2	-	CASSQEVTPNYGYTF	TGTGCCAGCAGCCAAGAGGTAACTCCTAACTATGGCTACACCTTC
TRBV5-1	TRBD1	TRBJ2-5	-	CASSLELTGVQYF	TGCGCCAGCAGCTTGGAACTTACAGGGGTGCAGTACTTC
TRBV5-1	-	TRBJ2-7	-	CASSLGGSYSYEQYF	TGCGCCAGCAGCTTAGGAGGGTCTTACTCCTACGAGCAGTACTTC
TRBV7-2	TRBD2	TRBJ2-1	few	CASSFMTSGPNEQFF	TGTGCCAGCAGCTTTATGACTAGCGGACCCAATGAGCAGTTCTTC
TRBV28	TRBD1	TRBJ2-2	-	CASRRQGANGELFF	TGTGCCAGCAGAAGACAGGGGGCGAACGGGGAGCTGTTTTTT
TRBV6-2/TRBV6-3	-	TRBJ2-7	once	CASSPSRGAGDEQYF	TGTGCCAGCAGTCCTAGTAGGGGGGCAGGGGACGAGCAGTACTTC
TRBV3-1	-	TRBJ2-3	-	CASSQGQRSTDTQYF	TGTGCCAGCAGCCAAGGACAGAGAAGCACAGATACGCAGTATTTT
TRBV4-3	TRBD1	TRBJ1-2	-	CASSQGTGWRDGYTF	TGCGCCAGCAGCCAGGGGACAGGGTGGAGGGATGGCTACACCTTC